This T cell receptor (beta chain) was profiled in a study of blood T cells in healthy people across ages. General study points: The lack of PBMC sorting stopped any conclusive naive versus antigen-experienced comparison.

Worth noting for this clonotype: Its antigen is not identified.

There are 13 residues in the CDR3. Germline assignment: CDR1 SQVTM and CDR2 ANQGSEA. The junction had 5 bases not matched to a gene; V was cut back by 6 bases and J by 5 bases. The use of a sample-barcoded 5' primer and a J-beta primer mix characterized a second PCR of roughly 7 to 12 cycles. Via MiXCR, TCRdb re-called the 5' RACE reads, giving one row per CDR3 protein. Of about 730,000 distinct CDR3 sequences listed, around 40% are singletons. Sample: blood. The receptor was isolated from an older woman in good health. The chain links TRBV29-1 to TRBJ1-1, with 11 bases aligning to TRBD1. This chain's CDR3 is CSVSGQGETEAFF. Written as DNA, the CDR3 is TGCAGCGTCTCGGGACAGGGGGAGACTGAAGCTTTCTTT. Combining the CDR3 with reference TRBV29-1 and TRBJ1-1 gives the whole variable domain SAVISQKPSRDICQRGTSLTIQCQVDSQVTMMFWYRQQPGQSLTLIATANQGSEATYESGFVIDKFPISRPNLTFSTLTVSNMSPEDSSIYLCSVSGQGETEAFFGQGTRLTVV.